This note documents a single T cell receptor (beta chain) sequence. In the same sample, other DNA sequences code for this CDR3. The data were obtained in a study of blood T cell repertoires in COVID-19. Libraries were prepared by immunoSEQ multiplex PCR; TCRdb keeps only in-frame clonotypes and omits some of them. Among over 200,000 clones listed, 85% to 90% were seen once. This TCR was sampled from a man aged 25-45 years with COVID-19, enrolled during active disease. Sequences were obtained from peripheral blood.

The DNA of the CDR3 is TGTGCCAGCTCACCACCCGGACAGACTTACGAGCAGTACTTC. This translates into CASSPPGQTYEQYF. The V gene is TRBV18, the J gene TRBJ2-7, with D possibly being TRBD1 (6 bases). The length of the CDR3 is 14 residues. The ends were cut back, 0 bases at V and 4 bases at J, with 10 bases in the middle. Germline CDR1 KGHSH, CDR2 LQKENI.